The subject of this entry is one TCR beta chain. The V end lost 4 bases, the J end lost 4 bases, and 18 bases lay between the germline ends. The CDR3 extends over 17 amino acids. Per the germline V gene, CDR1 is SGDLS and CDR2 is YYNGEE. The record originates from a study of OX40 agonist ivuxolimab in advanced cancers. The protocol was immunoSEQ multiplex PCR, while the TCRdb copy is restricted to in-frame clones and leaves out a portion. The sample shows about 27,000 clones, about 81% of them seen only once. The J gene is TRBJ2-6, the V gene TRBV9; D uncertain. The TCR comes from an adult with an advanced solid tumor such as melanoma, head and neck, liver or kidney cancer. Sequencing was performed on CD4+ or CD8+ T cells sorted from blood, taken in a trial of the OX40 agonist ivuxolimab. The CDR3 protein is CASSPSRPVLGANVLTF. CDR3 DNA sequence: TGTGCCAGCAGCCCCAGTCGCCCGGTACTCGGGGCCAACGTCCTGACTTTC. Full variable domain (missing parts from reference TRBV9 and TRBJ2-6): DSGVTQTPKHLITATGQRVTLRCSPRSGDLSVYWYQQSLDQGLQFLIQYYNGEERAKGNILERFSAQQFPDLHSELNLSSLELGDSALYFCASSPSRPVLGANVLTFGAGSRLTVL.